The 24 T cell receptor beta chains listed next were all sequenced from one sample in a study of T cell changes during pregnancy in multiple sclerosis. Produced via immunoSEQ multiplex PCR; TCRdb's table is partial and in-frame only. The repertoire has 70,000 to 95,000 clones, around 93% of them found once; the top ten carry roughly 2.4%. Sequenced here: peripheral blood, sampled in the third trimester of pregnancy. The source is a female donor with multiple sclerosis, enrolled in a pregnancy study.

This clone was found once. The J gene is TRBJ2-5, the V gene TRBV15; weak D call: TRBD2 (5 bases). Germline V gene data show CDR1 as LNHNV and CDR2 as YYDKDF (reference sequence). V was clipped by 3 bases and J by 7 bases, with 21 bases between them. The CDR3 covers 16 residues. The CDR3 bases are TGTGCCACCAGCAGTCACCGCGGCGGGCGGTGGGGGACCCAGTACTTC. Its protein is CATSSHRGGRWGTQYF. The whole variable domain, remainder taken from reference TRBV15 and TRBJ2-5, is DAMVIQNPRYQVTQFGKPVTLSCSQTLNHNVMYWYQQKSSQAPKLLFHYYDKDFNNEADTPDNFQSRRPNTSFCFLDIRSPGLGDTAMYLCATSSHRGGRWGTQYFGPGTRLLVL.

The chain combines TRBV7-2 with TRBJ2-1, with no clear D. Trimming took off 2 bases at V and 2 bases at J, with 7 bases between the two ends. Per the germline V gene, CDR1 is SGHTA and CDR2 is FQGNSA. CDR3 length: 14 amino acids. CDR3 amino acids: CASSLRGAYNEQFF. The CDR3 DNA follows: TGTGCCAGCAGCTTACGCGGCGCCTACAATGAGCAGTTCTTC.

CDR3 residues: CASLGYRGRDYGYTF. In DNA form, the CDR3 reads TGTGCCAGCCTGGGATACAGGGGGCGGGACTATGGCTACACCTTC. V and J are TRBV27 and TRBJ1-2; 9 bases match TRBD1. Per germline, CDR1 MNHEY and CDR2 SMNVEV (reference sequence). J was trimmed by 3 bases and V by 8 bases; bases with no gene match: 10. The CDR3 totals 15 residues.

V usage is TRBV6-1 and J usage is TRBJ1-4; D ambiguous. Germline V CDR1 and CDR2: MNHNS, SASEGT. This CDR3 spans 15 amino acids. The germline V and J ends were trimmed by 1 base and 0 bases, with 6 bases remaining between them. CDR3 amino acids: CASSEGPATNEKLFF. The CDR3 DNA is TGTGCCAGCAGTGAAGGGCCCGCAACTAATGAAAAACTGTTTTTT.

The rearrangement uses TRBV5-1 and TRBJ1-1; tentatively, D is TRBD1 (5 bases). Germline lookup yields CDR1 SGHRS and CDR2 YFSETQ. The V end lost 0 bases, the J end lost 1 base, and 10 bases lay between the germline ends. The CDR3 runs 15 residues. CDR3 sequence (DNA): TGCGCCAGCAGCTTGGTCCAGGGATCGAACACTGAAGCTTTCTTT. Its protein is CASSLVQGSNTEAFF. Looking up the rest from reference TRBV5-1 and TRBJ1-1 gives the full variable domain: KAGVTQTPRYLIKTRGQQVTLSCSPISGHRSVSWYQQTPGQGLQFLFEYFSETQRNKGNFPGRFSGRQFSNSRSEMNVSTLELGDSALYLCASSLVQGSNTEAFFGQGTRLTVV.

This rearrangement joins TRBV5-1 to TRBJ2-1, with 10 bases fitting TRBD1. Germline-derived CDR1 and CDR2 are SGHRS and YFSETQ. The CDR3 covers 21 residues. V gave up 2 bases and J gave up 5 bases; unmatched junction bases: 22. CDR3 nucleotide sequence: TGCGCCAGCAGCTTCCCGGGGACAGGGGCCCATAGCGGGCTCTCGCACAATGAGCAGTTCTTC. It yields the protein CASSFPGTGAHSGLSHNEQFF.

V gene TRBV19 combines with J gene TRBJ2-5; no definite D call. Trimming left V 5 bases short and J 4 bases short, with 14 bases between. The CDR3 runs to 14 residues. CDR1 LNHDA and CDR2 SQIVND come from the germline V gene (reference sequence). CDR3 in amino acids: CASSSLGSSETQYF. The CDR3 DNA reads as TGTGCCAGTAGTTCTCTGGGCTCCTCAGAGACCCAGTACTTC. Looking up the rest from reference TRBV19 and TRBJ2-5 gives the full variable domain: DGGITQSPKYLFRKEGQNVTLSCEQNLNHDAMYWYRQDPGQGLRLIYYSQIVNDFQKGDIAEGYSVSREKKESFPLTVTSAQKNPTAFYLCASSSLGSSETQYFGPGTRLLVL.

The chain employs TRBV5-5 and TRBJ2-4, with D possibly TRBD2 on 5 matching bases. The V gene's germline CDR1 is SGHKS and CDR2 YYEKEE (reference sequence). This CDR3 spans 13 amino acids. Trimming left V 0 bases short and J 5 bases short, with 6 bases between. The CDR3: CASSLAGENIQYF. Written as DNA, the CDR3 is TGTGCCAGCAGCTTGGCCGGGGAAAACATTCAGTACTTC.

The CDR3 bases are TGTGCCAGCAGTGAACAGGCGTGGGGCAGGGGCTATGGCTACACCTTC. Its translation: CASSEQAWGRGYGYTF. The chain employs TRBV2 and TRBJ1-2; maybe TRBD1 (6 bases). V was cut by 2 bases and J by 4 bases, with 17 bases left in between. CDR3 size: 16 residues. Per germline, CDR1 SNHLY and CDR2 FYNNEI.

CDR3 coding DNA: TGTGCCAGCAGTCTGGGAAGGGGAACAGAGACCCAGTACTTC. Translating gives CASSLGRGTETQYF. The rearrangement joins TRBV2 to TRBJ2-5, with a possible D match to TRBD1 (5 bases). Germline V gives CDR1 SNHLY, CDR2 FYNNEI. The CDR3 has 14 amino acids. V was clipped by 5 bases and J by 4 bases, with 14 bases between them.

The CDR3 loop reads CASSGTSGPDNEQFF. DNA of the CDR3: TGTGCCAGCAGCGGAACTAGCGGGCCCGACAATGAGCAGTTCTTC. V is TRBV6-5 and J is TRBJ2-1; 9 nucleotides line up with TRBD2. The CDR3 runs 15 residues. V gave up 6 bases and J gave up 5 bases; unmatched junction bases: 8. Germline V gene sequence: CDR1 MNHEY, CDR2 SVGAGI.

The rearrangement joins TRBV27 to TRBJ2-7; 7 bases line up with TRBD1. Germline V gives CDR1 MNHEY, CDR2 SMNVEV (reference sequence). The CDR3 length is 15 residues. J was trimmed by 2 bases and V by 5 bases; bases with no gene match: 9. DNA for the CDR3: TGTGCCAGCAGTCCTTTTAGGGGGCCAACCTACGAGCAGTACTTC. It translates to CASSPFRGPTYEQYF.

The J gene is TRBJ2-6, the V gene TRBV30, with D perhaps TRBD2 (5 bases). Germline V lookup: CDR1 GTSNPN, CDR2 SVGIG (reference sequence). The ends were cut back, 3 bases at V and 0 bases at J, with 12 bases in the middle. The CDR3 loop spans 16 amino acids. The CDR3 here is CAWSPGKSSGANVLTF. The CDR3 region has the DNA TGTGCCTGGAGCCCCGGGAAAAGCTCTGGGGCCAACGTCCTGACTTTC.

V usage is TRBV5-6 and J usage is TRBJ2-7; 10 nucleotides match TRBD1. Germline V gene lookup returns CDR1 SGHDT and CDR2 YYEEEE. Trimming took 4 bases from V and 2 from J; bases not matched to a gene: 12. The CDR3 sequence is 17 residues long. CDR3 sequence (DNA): TGTGCCAGCAGCGGCCTTCCGGGACAGGGGCCTACCTACGAGCAGTACTTC. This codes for CASSGLPGQGPTYEQYF.

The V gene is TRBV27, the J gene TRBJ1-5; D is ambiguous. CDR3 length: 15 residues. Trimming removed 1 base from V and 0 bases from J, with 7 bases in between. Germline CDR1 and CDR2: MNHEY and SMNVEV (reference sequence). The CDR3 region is CASSLWGGSNQPQHF. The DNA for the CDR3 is TGTGCCAGCAGTTTATGGGGAGGTAGCAATCAGCCCCAGCATTTT.

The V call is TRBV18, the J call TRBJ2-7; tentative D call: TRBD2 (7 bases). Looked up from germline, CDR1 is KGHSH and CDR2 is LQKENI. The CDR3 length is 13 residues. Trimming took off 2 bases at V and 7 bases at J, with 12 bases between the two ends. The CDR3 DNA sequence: TGTGCCAGCTCACCAAGGGGGGGCGAAGAGCAGTACTTC. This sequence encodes CASSPRGGEEQYF.

CDR3 DNA sequence: TGTGCCAGCAGCTCCCCGGGCGGGGAGCTGTTTTTT. This codes for CASSSPGGELFF. This sequence joins TRBV5-4 and TRBJ2-2; no clear D gene. Germline V gene lookup returns CDR1 SGHNT and CDR2 YYREEE (reference sequence). The CDR3 runs to 12 residues. V lost 3 bases and J lost 7, with 7 bases in between. The variable domain in full, completed from reference TRBV5-4 and TRBJ2-2, reads ETGVTQSPTHLIKTRGQQVTLRCSSQSGHNTVSWYQQALGQGPQFIFQYYREEENGRGNFPPRFSGLQFPNYSSELNVNALELDDSALYLCASSSPGGELFFGEGSRLTVL.

CDR3 coding DNA: TGTGCCAGCAGCAGGGGGTACACCGGGGAGCTGTTTTTT. As protein: CASSRGYTGELFF. The chain links TRBV9 to TRBJ2-2, with a weak D call TRBD1 (6 bases). CDR1 is SGDLS, CDR2 YYNGEE, per germline. The CDR3 runs 13 residues. Trimming removed 4 bases at V and 3 bases at J, with 7 bases between.

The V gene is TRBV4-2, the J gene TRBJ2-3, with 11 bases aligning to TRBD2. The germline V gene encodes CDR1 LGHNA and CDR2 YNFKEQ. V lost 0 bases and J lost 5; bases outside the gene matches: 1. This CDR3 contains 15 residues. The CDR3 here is CASSQDTSGRDTQYF. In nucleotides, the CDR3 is TGTGCCAGCAGCCAAGACACTAGCGGGAGAGATACGCAGTATTTT.

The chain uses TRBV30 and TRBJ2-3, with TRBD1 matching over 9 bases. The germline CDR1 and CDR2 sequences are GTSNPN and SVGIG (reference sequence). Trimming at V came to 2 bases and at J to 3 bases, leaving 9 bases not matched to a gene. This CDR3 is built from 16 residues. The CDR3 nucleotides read TGTGCCTGGAGTACAGGGGGCAGGGTCAGAACAGATACGCAGTATTTT. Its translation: CAWSTGGRVRTDTQYF.

The CDR3 nucleotides read TGTGCCAGCAGCTTAGTTGTCAGTTACGAGCAGTACTTC. Its translation is CASSLVVSYEQYF. This rearrangement joins TRBV7-9 to TRBJ2-7; no clear D gene. Germline CDR1 SEHNR, CDR2 FQNEAQ (reference sequence). This CDR3 comprises 13 residues. The V and J ends lost 1 base and 4 bases respectively, with 8 bases between them. Full variable domain (rest looked up from reference TRBV7-9 and TRBJ2-7): DTGVSQNPRHKITKRGQNVTFRCDPISEHNRLYWYRQTLGQGPEFLTYFQNEAQLEKSRLLSDRFSAERPKGSFSTLEIQRTEQGDSAMYLCASSLVVSYEQYFGPGTRLTVT.

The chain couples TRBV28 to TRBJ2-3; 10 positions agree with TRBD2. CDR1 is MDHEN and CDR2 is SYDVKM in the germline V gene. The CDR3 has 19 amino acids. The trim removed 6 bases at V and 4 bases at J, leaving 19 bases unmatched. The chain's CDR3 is CASSAGVLLAGAPPDTQYF. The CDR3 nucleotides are TGTGCCAGCAGCGCCGGGGTACTTCTAGCGGGAGCCCCCCCAGATACGCAGTATTTT.

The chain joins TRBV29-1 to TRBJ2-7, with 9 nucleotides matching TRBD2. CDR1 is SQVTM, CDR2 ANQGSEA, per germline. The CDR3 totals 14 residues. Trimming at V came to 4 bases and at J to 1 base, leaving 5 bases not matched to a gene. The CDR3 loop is CSVAGLALSYEQYF. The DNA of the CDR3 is TGCAGCGTTGCCGGACTAGCGTTATCCTACGAGCAGTACTTC.

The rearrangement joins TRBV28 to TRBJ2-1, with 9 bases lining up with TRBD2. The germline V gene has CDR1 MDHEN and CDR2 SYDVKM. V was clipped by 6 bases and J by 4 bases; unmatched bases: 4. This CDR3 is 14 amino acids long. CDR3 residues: CASRALAGYNEQFF. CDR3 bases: TGTGCCAGCAGGGCCCTAGCGGGGTACAATGAGCAGTTCTTC.